This TCR beta chain was profiled in a study of shared clonotypes between healthy human individuals. The wider study: The composition of the donors was a couple of women and a few men aged 18 to 49.

Replicate PCRs were loaded with approximately 300 ng DNA from unsorted PBMC, around 30,000 T cell genomes. Unsorted PBMC DNA was run through sequencing on ten immunoSEQ deep assay plates. The method was immunoSEQ multiplex PCR; TCRdb's version includes in-frame clones alone and lacks a portion of them. This sample carries hundreds of thousands of clones, around 79% of them seen once, and the ten largest clones take roughly 13%. Trimming took 1 base from V and 4 from J, leaving 14 bases between them. The CDR3 consists of 16 residues. The germline V gene encodes CDR1 SEHNR and CDR2 FQNEAQ (reference sequence).

The sample comprised PBMCs. The receptor's source is a woman in her 40s in good health. Some clones in this sample may be carry-over from other donors' samples. This rearrangement joins TRBV7-9 to TRBJ1-3, with D perhaps matching TRBD1 (5 bases). Here the CDR3 reads CASSLVSGTPGNTIYF. In DNA form, the CDR3 reads TGTGCCAGCAGCTTAGTTTCAGGGACGCCGGGAAACACCATATATTTT.